The clone carrying this T cell receptor (beta chain) was observed a few times. Its antigen is unidentified. A much larger clone sits a single nucleotide away, making a read error possible. The data are from a study of tumor-infiltrating lymphocytes in primary liver carcinoma. At the level of the study: Measuring roughly 4 to 10 cm across, the tumors were staged as T1-T3 N0M0.

The germline V gene has CDR1 SGHRS and CDR2 YFSETQ. Trimming removed 1 base from V and 5 bases from J, with 15 bases in between. The CDR3 covers 15 residues. Total RNA (about 500 ng) served as template for TCR beta cDNA synthesis primed by a constant-region primer. Slightly modified ARM-PCR with three nested multiplex PCR rounds yielded TCR beta libraries. Researchers ran the first two PCR rounds for roughly 11 cycles each with TRBV1-TRBV30 forward primers and a C-beta reverse primer. TCRdb processed the multiplex PCR reads anew with MiXCR; each CDR3 protein has one entry. The top ten hold 7.5% to 10% of the sample, which has roughly 100,000 distinct CDR3 sequences, 69% seen once. Overall study findings and caveats: Tumor tissue displayed a significantly greater top-250-clone fraction than blood (p = 0.039).

Co-extraction of both nucleic acids (RNA and DNA) used about 19-33 mg of unsorted bulk tissue. All tumor specimens exceeded 75% viable tumor cells. The clonotype comes from an older woman with primary liver carcinoma and hepatitis B virus infection. Material for sequencing was liver tumor tissue from sampling region 5. Described subset: tumor region T5, tumor centre. The chain recombines TRBV5-1 with TRBJ1-2; possible D gene TRBD1, 6 bases. This CDR3 reads CASSLRDTLGYGYTF. In DNA form, the CDR3 reads TGCGCCAGCAGCTTGAGGGACACCCTCGGGTATGGCTACACCTTC. The full variable domain, completed using reference TRBV5-1 and TRBJ1-2, is KAGVTQTPRYLIKTRGQQVTLSCSPISGHRSVSWYQQTPGQGLQFLFEYFSETQRNKGNFPGRFSGRQFSNSRSEMNVSTLELGDSALYLCASSLRDTLGYGYTFGSGTRLTVV.